This TCR beta chain was profiled in a study of OX40 agonist ivuxolimab in advanced cancers. Broadly, across the study: The costimulatory receptor OX40 (CD134) was targeted by ivuxolimab, a fully human IgG2 agonistic monoclonal antibody. Intravenous ivuxolimab was administered to patients every 2 weeks at six dose levels: 0.01, 0.1, 0.3, 1.5, 3 and 10 mg/kg. Among the roughly 50 dose-escalation patients, around 19 had hepatocellular carcinoma, approximately 15 melanoma, 9 renal cell carcinoma and 9 head and neck cancer. In the dose-escalation cohort, 65% to 90% of patients were male, and the mean age was roughly 60 years, with a range of about 23 to 90. Prior anti-PD-1, anti-PD-L1 or anti-CTLA-4 therapy was permitted, and 40% of dose-escalation patients had received checkpoint inhibitors. Partial responses occurred in three dose-escalation patients: two with cutaneous melanoma and one with hepatocellular carcinoma. Peripheral TCRbeta sequencing was intended to test whether TCR sequence diversity was altered and clonal T-cell expansion was caused by ivuxolimab. The paper describes the monotherapy dose-escalation part (N of about 57 patients) of the phase I trial of ivuxolimab.

The trial excluded patients who had a history of autoimmune disease or who were on systemic immunosuppression. Peripheral blood for TCR sequencing was drawn from every dose cohort at baseline, at cycle 4 day 1 and at cycle 7 day 1. The samples were drawn from a first-in-human, open-label, multicenter phase I dose-escalation trial of ivuxolimab. Adults with locally advanced or metastatic melanoma, renal cell, hepatocellular, or head and neck squamous cell carcinoma were enrolled in the trial. CD4+ and CD8+ T cells were sorted separately from peripheral blood before TCR sequencing. Overall results and qualifications from the work: After ivuxolimab, more expanded clones were found on average in CD8+ T cells than in CD4+ T cells. In partial responders in the 0.1-3.0 mg/kg groups, normalized peripheral clonal expansion was found to be among the lowest, especially among CD8+ T cells. Clonal expansion of both CD4+ and CD8+ blood T cells was observed from baseline to week 6 at doses 0.1 to 3.0 mg/kg. The antigen specificity of the peripheral T cells that underwent clonal expansion was not determined. Low levels of normalized T-cell clonal expansion were also shown by some nonresponding patients.

Genomic DNA was isolated from the sorted cells so that the TCRbeta CDR3 region could be sequenced. TCRbeta CDR3 regions were sequenced using the immunoSEQ Assay. Imported from immuneACCESS, the table was reduced by TCRdb to in-frame sequences with V and J called. These copies leave out some clones; in studies compared against another copy, an unresolved V gene accounts for under half, and the cause of the remainder is not known. This sample holds tens of thousands of clones; 92% were observed only once. Jointly, the top ten make up over 0.35% of the sample. As regards this clone: This clone's antigen is unknown. No clone much larger than this one lies a single base away; base qualities are absent.

The germline V gene (reference sequence) provides CDR1 MNHNY and CDR2 SVGAGI. From V the trimming removes 5 bases and from J it removes 2 bases, while the gene matches leave 7 bases of the junction unaccounted for. Measured from the cysteine to the phenylalanine, the CDR3 is 15 residues long. Only CDR3 DNA remains: 45 bases, in frame from the first base. The starting material was CD4+ or CD8+ T cells sorted from blood, obtained in a trial of the OX40 agonist ivuxolimab. The sequence links TRBV6-6 to TRBJ2-3, and 7 junctional nucleotides match TRBD2. The clonotype was recovered from an adult with an advanced solid tumor such as melanoma, head and neck, liver or kidney cancer. The CDR3: CASSATGTTTDTQYF. The DNA reads TGTGCCAGCAGTGCAACCGGGACTACCACAGATACGCAGTATTTT.